These 26 T cell receptor beta chains were sequenced from one sample in a study of cytomegalovirus exposure and HLA in healthy donors. Assay used: immunoSEQ multiplex PCR; TCRdb lists only in-frame clones, some missing. The data contain roughly 150,000 clones, roughly 96% of them seen just once; the ten biggest clones take up approximately 0.82%. The sequencing input was PBMCs. The receptors come from a woman aged 18-29 years in good health and CMV-seronegative.

This clone turned up a few times. V gene TRBV7-9 combines with J gene TRBJ1-5; perhaps TRBD1 as D (5 bases). The CDR3 has 13 amino acids. V was cut by 5 bases and J by 5 bases, with 10 bases left in between. In germline, CDR1 is SEHNR, CDR2 FQNEAQ (reference sequence). CDR3 sequence (DNA): TGTGCCAGCAGCCCCAGGGCCGATCAGCCCCAGCATTTT. The encoded protein is CASSPRADQPQHF.

This clone was counted a single time. The chain recombines TRBV9 with TRBJ2-3; D may be TRBD1 (5 bases). The germline CDR1 and CDR2 sequences are SGDLS and YYNGEE. Between the trimmed V and J ends, which lost 0 bases and 6 bases, there was a span of 11 bases. This CDR3 region has 14 residues. In DNA, the CDR3 is TGTGCCAGCAGCGTAGAGTGGGGCCCGGATACGCAGTATTTT. It encodes CASSVEWGPDTQYF.

The chain uses TRBV5-5 and TRBJ1-2, with TRBD1 as a possible D gene (5 bases). Germline V gene sequence: CDR1 SGHKS, CDR2 YYEKEE (reference sequence). This CDR3 region has 15 residues. V lost 4 bases, J lost 0 bases, and 13 bases lay in between. CDR3 protein: CASSGTDSPNYGYTF. The CDR3 coding sequence is TGTGCCAGCAGCGGAACCGACAGCCCTAACTATGGCTACACCTTC.

The rearrangement links TRBV5-6 to TRBJ1-3; possibly TRBD1 for D (5 bases). The CDR3 spans 13 residues. Looked up from germline, CDR1 is SGHDT and CDR2 is YYEEEE. V was clipped by 2 bases and J by 8 bases, with 11 bases between them. The CDR3 loop reads CASSLRQIDTIYF. Here the CDR3 DNA reads TGTGCCAGCAGCTTAAGACAGATTGACACCATATATTTT.

This clone was observed a single time. One end of the junction varies from germline; a read error may be responsible. The chain couples TRBV5-6 to TRBJ2-7, with TRBD2 matching over 14 bases. Germline CDR1 and CDR2: SGHDT and YYEEEE. The CDR3 consists of 13 residues. CDR3 nucleotides: TGTGCCAGCAGCTGGGGGACTAGCGGGGGCCCTCTCTTC. Protein: CASSWGTSGGPLF.

This chain uses TRBV5-4 with TRBJ1-5, with 9 bases matching TRBD1. Germline loops: CDR1 SGHNT, CDR2 YYREEE (reference sequence). The ends lost 0 bases at V and 6 bases at J; junction bases unmatched: 4. The CDR3 is 15 amino acids. The CDR3 sequence is CASSLDGTGTQPQHF. In nucleotides, the CDR3 is TGTGCCAGCAGCTTGGACGGGACAGGGACTCAGCCCCAGCATTTT.

The chain combines TRBV2 with TRBJ1-2; 8 bases fit TRBD1. CDR3 length: 17 amino acids. Unmatched junction bases numbered 13, after V lost 6 bases and J lost 1 base. Looked up from germline, CDR1 is SNHLY and CDR2 is FYNNEI. The CDR3 is CASRDTGTGILNYGYTF. As DNA, the CDR3 is TGTGCCAGCAGGGACACCGGGACAGGAATTCTTAACTATGGCTACACCTTC.

The chain combines TRBV19 with TRBJ2-5; 8 bases are shared with TRBD2. The CDR3 is 15 amino acids. Unmatched junction bases numbered 4, after V lost 3 bases and J lost 1 base. Germline CDR1 LNHDA, CDR2 SQIVND (reference sequence). The CDR3 here is CASSIGTRGQETQYF. DNA of the CDR3: TGTGCCAGTAGTATCGGGACTAGGGGCCAAGAGACCCAGTACTTC.

The V and J genes are TRBV6-5 and TRBJ2-5; D remains ambiguous. Germline CDR1 is MNHEY and CDR2 is SVGAGI. This CDR3 spans 12 amino acids. Trimming pared 6 bases from V and 3 bases from J, leaving 8 bases between. In DNA, the CDR3 is TGTGCCAGCAGCCCACTCGAAGAGACCCAGTACTTC. Translation: CASSPLEETQYF.

The rearrangement links TRBV27 to TRBJ2-7; weak D call: TRBD1 (5 bases). This CDR3 contains 12 residues. CDR1 and CDR2 from the germline V gene are MNHEY and SMNVEV (reference sequence). V was pared by 5 bases and J by 6 bases, with 11 bases between. The chain's CDR3 is CASSPRTREQYF. The CDR3 nucleotides are TGTGCCAGCAGTCCAAGGACACGCGAGCAGTACTTC.

The V and J genes are TRBV5-1 and TRBJ1-1, with 11 bases matching TRBD1. The CDR3 sequence is 16 residues long. V lost 3 bases to trimming and J lost 4 bases; unmatched junction nucleotides: 8. Germline CDR1 SGHRS, CDR2 YFSETQ. The CDR3 region has the DNA TGCGCCAGCAGCTCCACCGGGACAGGGGGAGGCACTGAAGCTTTCTTT. Its translation is CASSSTGTGGGTEAFF.

The CDR3 region is CASRTRDINTEAFF. In DNA, the CDR3 is TGTGCCAGCAGGACCCGGGACATAAACACTGAAGCTTTCTTT. V is TRBV2 and J is TRBJ1-1, with a weak D call TRBD1 (6 bases). V was pared by 6 bases and J by 2 bases, with 13 bases between. CDR1 and CDR2 from the germline V gene are SNHLY and FYNNEI. CDR3 length: 14 amino acids. Combining the CDR3 with reference TRBV2 and TRBJ1-1 gives the whole variable domain EPEVTQTPSHQVTQMGQEVILRCVPISNHLYFYWYRQILGQKVEFLVSFYNNEISEKSEIFDDQFSVERPDGSNFTLKIRSTKLEDSAMYFCASRTRDINTEAFFGQGTRLTVV.

This chain joins TRBV28 and TRBJ1-2; 11 nucleotides line up with TRBD1. V was clipped by 6 bases and J by 4 bases; unmatched bases: 7. Germline V gene data show CDR1 as MDHEN and CDR2 as SYDVKM. The CDR3 has 15 amino acids. The DNA of the CDR3 is TGTGCCAGCAGACTCCCGGGACAGGGGGGCTATGGCTACACCTTC. Residues: CASRLPGQGGYGYTF.

Only a few counts were recorded for this clone. V gene TRBV18 combines with J gene TRBJ2-4; TRBD2 matches at 7 bases. The CDR3 consists of 16 residues. Germline V gives CDR1 KGHSH, CDR2 LQKENI. V dropped 3 bases and J dropped 0; count of bases not matched to a gene: 5. CDR3 nucleotides: TGTGCCAGCTCACCGGGGGACTACCTAGCCAAAAACATTCAGTACTTC. It is translated as CASSPGDYLAKNIQYF.

This chain joins TRBV14 and TRBJ2-5; 11 bases are shared with TRBD1. Germline trimming cut 4 bases from V and 4 bases from J; bases unmatched to any gene: 5. The CDR3 runs to 15 residues. Germline-derived CDR1 and CDR2 are SGHDN and FVKESK. For the CDR3, the DNA is TGTGCCAGCAGCCCCCCCGGGACAGGGGGAGAGACCCAGTACTTC. It specifies CASSPPGTGGETQYF.

V and J are TRBV9 and TRBJ1-2; 8 bases agree with TRBD1. Per germline, CDR1 SGDLS and CDR2 YYNGEE. Trimming at V came to 6 bases and at J to 4 bases, leaving 11 bases not matched to a gene. There are 15 residues in the CDR3. The CDR3 spells CASTPTGVAGYGYTF. The CDR3 region has the DNA TGTGCCAGCACCCCGACAGGGGTGGCTGGCTATGGCTACACCTTC.

The V and J genes are TRBV27 and TRBJ2-7; 9 bases agree with TRBD1. Per the germline V gene, CDR1 is MNHEY and CDR2 is SMNVEV (reference sequence). The V gene end was trimmed by 6 bases and the J gene end by 4 bases; junction bases not matched to a gene: 10. The CDR3 runs to 15 residues. CDR3 sequence reads: CASRSPGQGLYEQYF. In DNA, the CDR3 is TGTGCCAGCAGGTCTCCGGGACAGGGTTTATACGAGCAGTACTTC.

The chain recombines TRBV28 with TRBJ1-1; D is ambiguous. The CDR3 extends over 13 amino acids. The germline V gene encodes CDR1 MDHEN and CDR2 SYDVKM. Between the trimmed V and J ends, which lost 5 bases and 6 bases, there was a span of 13 bases. Here the CDR3 reads CASSPETPPEAFF. CDR3 in DNA: TGTGCCAGCAGTCCCGAGACACCCCCTGAAGCTTTCTTT.

The chain recombines TRBV11-2 with TRBJ1-2, with 8 bases identical to TRBD1. Trimming at V came to 8 bases and at J to 4 bases, leaving 12 bases not matched to a gene. Germline loops: CDR1 SGHAT, CDR2 FQNNGV. CDR3 size: 15 residues. The CDR3, as DNA: TGTGCCAGCCGAGCGGCAGGGGGCTCGAGCTATGGCTACACCTTC. Encoded protein: CASRAAGGSSYGYTF.

The CDR3 DNA sequence: TGCGCCAGCAAAAAAGGGACAGTAATTTCCGAGCAGTACTTC. Amino acid sequence: CASKKGTVISEQYF. This chain links TRBV5-1 with TRBJ2-7; 7 positions agree with TRBD1. This CDR3 spans 14 amino acids. The V gene end was trimmed by 6 bases and the J gene end by 6 bases; junction bases not matched to a gene: 12. Germline values: CDR1 SGHRS, CDR2 YFSETQ.

The chain joins TRBV7-9 to TRBJ1-4; TRBD1 matches at 7 bases. Germline CDR1 and CDR2: SEHNR and FQNEAQ (reference sequence). V shed 9 bases, J shed 3 bases, and the junction held 7 bases outside the gene matches. The length of the CDR3 is 14 residues. CDR3 loop: CASKEGASNEKLFF. CDR3 nucleotide sequence: TGTGCCAGTAAGGAGGGGGCTTCTAATGAAAAACTGTTTTTT. The full variable domain, its missing parts supplied by reference TRBV7-9 and TRBJ1-4, is DTGVSQNPRHKITKRGQNVTFRCDPISEHNRLYWYRQTLGQGPEFLTYFQNEAQLEKSRLLSDRFSAERPKGSFSTLEIQRTEQGDSAMYLCASKEGASNEKLFFGSGTQLSVL.

This chain links TRBV19 with TRBJ2-1; 9 bases match TRBD2. Per the germline V gene, CDR1 is LNHDA and CDR2 is SQIVND (reference sequence). This CDR3 is 19 amino acids long. Unmatched junction bases numbered 9, after V lost 0 bases and J lost 0 bases. The CDR3 sequence: CASSIDGERGAYSYNEQFF. The CDR3 DNA is TGTGCCAGTAGTATAGACGGGGAGCGGGGGGCCTACTCCTACAATGAGCAGTTCTTC.

The chain links TRBV4-1 to TRBJ1-1; the D is unclear. In germline, CDR1 is MGHRA, CDR2 YSYEKL. V lost 4 bases and J 0 bases, leaving 9 bases between the germline ends. The CDR3 runs 14 residues. The CDR3 here is CASSPGPMNTEAFF. The CDR3 coding sequence is TGCGCCAGCAGCCCTGGGCCGATGAACACTGAAGCTTTCTTT.

The chain employs TRBV7-6 and TRBJ1-6; 10 bases agree with TRBD1. V was pared by 1 base and J by 9 bases, with 6 bases of the junction left unmatched. Germline V gives CDR1 SGHVS, CDR2 FNYEAQ. The CDR3 runs 16 residues. The CDR3, as DNA: TGTGCCAGCAGCTTAGATGGGGGACAGGGGAGTTCACCCCTCCACTTT. Its translation is CASSLDGGQGSSPLHF.

The rearrangement joins TRBV19 to TRBJ2-3; possible D gene TRBD2, 5 bases. This CDR3 is 15 amino acids long. Looked up from germline, CDR1 is LNHDA and CDR2 is SQIVND (reference sequence). The ends were cut back, 6 bases at V and 5 bases at J, with 18 bases in the middle. CDR3 loop: CASRPHPGVVDTQYF. The CDR3 DNA sequence: TGTGCCAGTAGACCCCATCCCGGGGTCGTAGATACGCAGTATTTT. Full variable domain (outside the CDR3, taken from reference TRBV19 and TRBJ2-3): DGGITQSPKYLFRKEGQNVTLSCEQNLNHDAMYWYRQDPGQGLRLIYYSQIVNDFQKGDIAEGYSVSREKKESFPLTVTSAQKNPTAFYLCASRPHPGVVDTQYFGPGTRLTVL.

The chain employs TRBV11-3 and TRBJ2-1; 7 nucleotides match TRBD1. This CDR3 has 13 residues. V was pared by 5 bases and J by 9 bases, with 7 bases of the junction left unmatched. Germline assignment: CDR1 SGHNT and CDR2 YENEEA. The CDR3 sequence: CASSPTGRVEQFF. The CDR3 DNA reads TGTGCCAGCAGCCCGACAGGGCGGGTTGAGCAGTTCTTC.